Listed below are T cell receptor beta chains from one sample, sequenced in a study of breast tumors, draining lymph nodes, adjacent tissues. TCRdb analysed the multiplex PCR reads with MiXCR anew, one entry per CDR3 protein. Among 180,000 or so distinct CDR3 sequences listed, roughly 31% were seen once. The sample was axillary lymph node tissue. The receptors here all came from a female donor with breast cancer. Some clones in this sample may be carry-over from other donors' samples. Each CDR3 is given with its conserved first and last residue. Each record gives: V gene, clone size, J gene, D gene, CDR3 protein, CDR3 DNA. A D gene is named only where the DNA matches it firmly. Size values are once, few and many counts, or a class for expanded clones, and some rows have none.

V gene: TRBV7-2; clone size: NA; J gene: TRBJ2-5; D gene: NA; CDR3 protein: CASSLPEASGRGQETQYF; CDR3 DNA: TGTGCCAGCAGCTTACCCGAGGCTAGCGGCAGGGGGCAAGAGACCCAGTACTTC
V gene: TRBV18; clone size: NA; J gene: TRBJ2-2; D gene: NA; CDR3 protein: CASSPSYSNTGELLF; CDR3 DNA: TGTGCCAGCTCACCTTCTTACTCTAACACCGGGGAGCTGCTTTTT
V gene: TRBV11-3; clone size: many; J gene: TRBJ2-2; D gene: NA; CDR3 protein: CASGEEGGELFF; CDR3 DNA: TGTGCCAGCGGGGAGGAAGGCGGGGAGCTGTTTTTT
V gene: TRBV5-1; clone size: NA; J gene: TRBJ2-5; D gene: NA; CDR3 protein: CASSLSPAEKETQYF; CDR3 DNA: TGCGCCAGCAGCTTGAGCCCAGCGGAGAAGGAGACCCAGTACTTC
V gene: TRBV7-3; clone size: NA; J gene: TRBJ2-1; D gene: TRBD1; CDR3 protein: CASSSLGGWTHNEQFF; CDR3 DNA: TGTGCCAGCAGCAGCTTAGGGGGCTGGACCCACAATGAGCAGTTCTTC
V gene: TRBV5-8; clone size: many; J gene: TRBJ2-2; D gene: NA; CDR3 protein: CASSLANDRSWGDTGELFF; CDR3 DNA: TGTGCCAGCAGCTTGGCCAACGACAGGTCATGGGGGGACACCGGGGAGCTGTTTTTT
V gene: TRBV29-1; clone size: NA; J gene: TRBJ1-2; D gene: NA; CDR3 protein: CSLDSGRYGYTF; CDR3 DNA: TGCAGCTTGGATTCAGGGAGGTATGGCTACACCTTC
V gene: TRBV2; clone size: NA; J gene: TRBJ1-5; D gene: TRBD1; CDR3 protein: CASMDRGTYEQPQHF; CDR3 DNA: TGTGCCAGCATGGACAGGGGGACCTACGAGCAGCCCCAGCATTTT
V gene: TRBV6-5; clone size: many; J gene: TRBJ1-2; D gene: TRBD1; CDR3 protein: CASSGRGAGGYTF; CDR3 DNA: TGTGCCAGCAGTGGCAGGGGGGCGGGGGGCTACACCTTC
V gene: TRBV7-9; clone size: NA; J gene: TRBJ2-7; D gene: NA; CDR3 protein: CASSLGATSYEQYF; CDR3 DNA: TGTGCCAGCAGCTTGGGGGCCACCTCCTACGAGCAGTACTTC
V gene: TRBV28; clone size: few; J gene: TRBJ1-2; D gene: TRBD1; CDR3 protein: CASSSGGRQGADYGYTF; CDR3 DNA: TGTGCCAGCAGTTCGGGCGGGAGACAGGGGGCAGACTATGGCTACACCTTC
V gene: TRBV7-3; clone size: NA; J gene: TRBJ2-1; D gene: NA; CDR3 protein: CASSFYICSGGKNNEQFF; CDR3 DNA: NA
V gene: TRBV7-9; clone size: NA; J gene: TRBJ2-5; D gene: TRBD1; CDR3 protein: CASSLPRGPGETQYF; CDR3 DNA: TGTGCCAGCAGCCTACCCAGGGGGCCAGGAGAGACCCAGTACTTC
V gene: TRBV6-1; clone size: many; J gene: TRBJ1-2; D gene: NA; CDR3 protein: CASSEGEGTSGYTF; CDR3 DNA: TGTGCCAGCAGTGAGGGAGAGGGAACGAGTGGCTACACCTTC
V gene: TRBV19; clone size: many; J gene: TRBJ2-4; D gene: NA; CDR3 protein: CASSEGGAALAKNIQYF; CDR3 DNA: TGTGCCAGTAGTGAAGGGGGGGCCGCCCTCGCCAAAAACATTCAGTACTTC
V gene: TRBV6-2/TRBV6-3; clone size: many; J gene: TRBJ2-3; D gene: NA; CDR3 protein: CASSRGWAYTDTQYF; CDR3 DNA: TGTGCCAGCAGTCGGGGATGGGCCTACACAGATACGCAGTATTTT
V gene: TRBV12-3/TRBV12-4; clone size: NA; J gene: TRBJ2-1; D gene: TRBD1; CDR3 protein: CASRPGTGSYNEQFF; CDR3 DNA: TGTGCCAGCAGACCCGGGACAGGGTCCTACAATGAGCAGTTCTTC
V gene: TRBV5-5; clone size: NA; J gene: TRBJ2-7; D gene: NA; CDR3 protein: CASSWFSQAGDEQYF; CDR3 DNA: TGTGCCAGCAGCTGGTTTAGCCAGGCCGGCGACGAGCAGTACTTC
V gene: TRBV7-9; clone size: NA; J gene: TRBJ1-3; D gene: NA; CDR3 protein: CASSLVNTIYF; CDR3 DNA: TGTGCCAGCAGCTTAGTGAACACCATATATTTT
V gene: TRBV19; clone size: many; J gene: TRBJ2-2; D gene: NA; CDR3 protein: CASSPGLRNTGELFF; CDR3 DNA: TGTGCCAGTAGTCCGGGGCTACGGAACACCGGGGAGCTGTTTTTT
V gene: TRBV29-1; clone size: NA; J gene: TRBJ1-2; D gene: NA; CDR3 protein: CSVPGGTEGYTF; CDR3 DNA: TGCAGCGTACCGGGGGGAACGGAGGGCTACACCTTC
V gene: TRBV20-1; clone size: many; J gene: TRBJ1-6; D gene: NA; CDR3 protein: CSARVGRNSPLHF; CDR3 DNA: TGCAGTGCTAGAGTTGGCAGAAATTCACCCCTCCACTTT
V gene: TRBV15; clone size: few; J gene: TRBJ2-1; D gene: TRBD2; CDR3 protein: CATSRDDGGLDRDEQFF; CDR3 DNA: TGTGCCACCAGCAGAGACGATGGGGGACTAGATCGCGATGAGCAGTTCTTC
V gene: TRBV6-5; clone size: many; J gene: TRBJ1-5; D gene: NA; CDR3 protein: CASRLTGILHSNQPQHF; CDR3 DNA: TGTGCCAGCAGGTTAACAGGGATCCTACACTCCAATCAGCCCCAGCATTTT
V gene: TRBV7-9; clone size: NA; J gene: TRBJ2-5; D gene: TRBD2; CDR3 protein: CASSRRRLAGRGGTQYF; CDR3 DNA: TGCGCCAGCAGCCGGCGTCGACTAGCGGGGCGAGGGGGGACCCAGTACTTC
V gene: TRBV27; clone size: once; J gene: TRBJ2-1; D gene: NA; CDR3 protein: CASSTYSSYNELFF; CDR3 DNA: TGTGCCAGCAGTACGTATAGCTCCTACAATGAGCTGTTCTTC
V gene: TRBV24-1; clone size: NA; J gene: TRBJ2-3; D gene: NA; CDR3 protein: CATSDPVLLHTQYF; CDR3 DNA: TGTGCCACCAGTGATCCCGTACTACTACATACGCAGTATTTT